This is a list of T cell receptor beta chains from one sample in a study of response to subunit inactivated influenza vaccine. TCRdb redid the calling of the RT-PCR reads with MiXCR, one entry per CDR3 protein. The sample holds roughly 780,000 distinct CDR3 sequences, approximately 17% seen once. The specimen was PBMCs from blood, collected 4 to 6 days after vaccination. The receptors here all came from a man in his forties or fifties who received an inactivated influenza vaccine. Each CDR3 is given with its conserved first and last residue. The order of the fields is V gene, clone size, CDR3 protein. Not all rows give a size; the values are once, few, many and, for expanded clones, a class.

>TRBV7-2|many
CASSLSGPGSYNEQFF
>TRBV20-1|-
CSAPGTGASYEQYF
>TRBV20-1|-
CSARSGGANVLTF
>TRBV12-3/TRBV12-4|-
CASINRLVGTGELFF
>TRBV27|-
CASSLDRGQNEQFF
>TRBV20-1|-
CSASRLGLAGGVSYEQYF
>TRBV10-1|few
CASGGLAGEYEQFF
>TRBV15|few
CATSRLAGNLLAKNIQYF
>TRBV15|-
CATSEEAGELFF
>TRBV6-5|-
CASSYSRVGRGNEKLFF
>TRBV7-9|few
CASKRWASGGLDNEQYF
>TRBV28|-
CASRDSSVNYEQYF
>TRBV25-1|-
CASAVSRGPGTDTQYF
>TRBV2|few
CASRMTASYNEQFF
>TRBV5-1|-
CASSAGRAGNTIYF
>TRBV29-1|few
CSVSAREKLFF
>TRBV29-1|few
CSVLHYGYTF
>TRBV7-2|-
CASSLVTGRAEAFF
>TRBV4-2|-
CASSQVKGPTGTARSGNTIYF
>TRBV20-1|once
CSARDFRVYGEQYF
>TRBV20-1|few
CSALTGAPSTDTQYF
>TRBV7-2|few
CASSPQGQGVYEQYF
>TRBV24-1|few
CATSQQGEGTDTQYF
>TRBV7-9|few
CASSSRQGAYNEQFF
>TRBV6-5|-
CASSYTPGRYEQYF
>TRBV20-1|few
CSAPRLAGGHLEQYF
>TRBV4-3|-
CASSQDGHRLSGANVLTF
>TRBV10-3|few
CAISALPADSYNEQFF
>TRBV29-1|few
CSVAVYPETQYF
>TRBV4-3|few
CASSQQQGAYEQYF
>TRBV29-1|few
CSVGSTEAFF
>TRBV5-1|many
CASSRNRDSPLHF
>TRBV28|-
CASRSSGTPGTSSYEQYF
>TRBV20-1|few
CSARKSPGAVVETQYF
>TRBV11-2|-
CASSHTQGQQYF
>TRBV7-9|-
CASSSSSGRSYNEQFF
>TRBV7-8|-
CASSPIRGAGNQPQHF
>TRBV21-1|-
CASSDPGQWEETQYF
>TRBV12-3/TRBV12-4|-
CASRSGASTDTQYF
>TRBV10-3|-
CAISESETGVRETQYF
>TRBV5-1|-
CASRSRDRDEKLFF
>TRBV4-3|few
CASSHFPGGNTEAFF
>TRBV7-9|-
CASTPSLKGYTF
>TRBV5-1|-
CASSFTPGTEAFF
>TRBV20-1|-
CSARERTLYEQYF
>TRBV20-1|-
CSAARAHPRNEQYF
>TRBV12-3/TRBV12-4|few
CASSQSGTGGRGPGTDTQYF
>TRBV2|few
CASSLGQASRQYF